A single sample is the source of the 2 T cell receptor beta chains below, sequenced in a study of response to subunit inactivated influenza vaccine (dated by TCRdb to 2017 to 2018). The method was RT-PCR. The sequencer listed for this sample is Illumina HiSeq 2500. TCRdb handled the public reads itself, with Q25 trimming in fastp and clone calling in MiXCR, and kept productive beta chains. CDR3 protein duplicates are merged, each entry listing the most common genes and DNA. For this sample there are roughly 700,000 distinct CDR3 sequences; roughly 14% appear just once. The top ten clones comprise 11% of the sample. This sample comprised PBMCs from blood, obtained 11 to 12 days after vaccination. Receptor source: a man in his fifties or sixties who received an inactivated influenza vaccine. Donor details come from another sample of the same person, matched by shared clones.

The V and J genes are TRBV9 and TRBJ2-7; D is perhaps TRBD1 (5 bases). Germline loops: CDR1 SGDLS, CDR2 YYNGEE. The CDR3 contains 14 residues. Between the trimmed V and J ends, which lost 1 base and 6 bases, there was a span of 14 bases. CDR3 amino acids: CASSVKAEQAEQYF. CDR3 sequence (DNA): TGTGCCAGCAGCGTAAAGGCGGAACAGGCCGAGCAGTACTTC. The full variable domain, completed using reference TRBV9 and TRBJ2-7, is DSGVTQTPKHLITATGQRVTLRCSPRSGDLSVYWYQQSLDQGLQFLIQYYNGEERAKGNILERFSAQQFPDLHSELNLSSLELGDSALYFCASSVKAEQAEQYFGPGTRLTVT.

This clonotype was recorded many times. This chain connects TRBV4-1 to TRBJ2-7, with 10 bases lining up with TRBD2. The CDR3 contains 15 residues. The junction had 4 bases not matched to a gene; V was cut back by 2 bases and J by 3 bases. The germline V gene encodes CDR1 MGHRA and CDR2 YSYEKL. The CDR3 sequence: CASSQSLAGDYEQYF. The CDR3 DNA reads as TGCGCCAGCAGCCAATCGCTAGCGGGGGACTACGAGCAGTACTTC.